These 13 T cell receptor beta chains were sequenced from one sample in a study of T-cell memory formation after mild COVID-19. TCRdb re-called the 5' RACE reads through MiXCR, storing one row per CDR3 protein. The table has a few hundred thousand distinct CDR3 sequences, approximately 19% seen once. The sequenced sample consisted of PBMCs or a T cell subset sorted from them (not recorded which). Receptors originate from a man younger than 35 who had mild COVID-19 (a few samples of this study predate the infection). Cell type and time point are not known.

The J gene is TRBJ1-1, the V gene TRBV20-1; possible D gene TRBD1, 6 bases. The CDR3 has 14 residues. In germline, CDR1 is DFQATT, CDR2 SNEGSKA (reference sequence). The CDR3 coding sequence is TGCAGCCCCGCGCGGGGGGGCATGAACACTGAAGCTTTCTTT. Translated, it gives CSPARGGMNTEAFF.

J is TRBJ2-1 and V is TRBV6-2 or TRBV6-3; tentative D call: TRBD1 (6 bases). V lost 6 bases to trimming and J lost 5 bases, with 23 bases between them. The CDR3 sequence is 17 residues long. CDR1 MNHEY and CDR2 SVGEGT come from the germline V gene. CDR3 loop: CASSPRSVNRAHNEQFF. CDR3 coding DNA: TGTGCCAGCAGCCCCCGTTCCGTAAACAGGGCCCACAATGAGCAGTTCTTC.

The chain's CDR3 is CATSRDPSGTSGTGELFF. CDR3 DNA sequence: TGTGCCACCAGCAGAGACCCGTCCGGGACTAGCGGGACCGGGGAGCTGTTTTTT. This rearrangement joins TRBV15 to TRBJ2-2; 12 bases fit TRBD2. V was pared by 0 bases and J by 5 bases, with 7 bases of the junction left unmatched. The CDR3 has 18 amino acids. CDR1 and CDR2 from the germline V gene are LNHNV and YYDKDF (reference sequence).

This CDR3 reads CASSQPTGASYGYTF. CDR3 coding DNA: TGCGCCAGCAGCCAACCGACAGGTGCTAGCTATGGCTACACCTTC. The genes are TRBV4-1 and TRBJ1-2; D is perhaps TRBD1 (6 bases). V was cut by 2 bases and J by 4 bases, with 14 bases left in between. Germline CDR1 and CDR2: MGHRA and YSYEKL. This CDR3 region has 15 residues.

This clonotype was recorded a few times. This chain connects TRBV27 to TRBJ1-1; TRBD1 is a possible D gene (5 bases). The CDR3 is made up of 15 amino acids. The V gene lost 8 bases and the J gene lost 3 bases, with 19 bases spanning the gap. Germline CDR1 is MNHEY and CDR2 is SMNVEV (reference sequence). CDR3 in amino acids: CASVPWGGPYTEAFF. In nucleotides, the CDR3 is TGTGCCAGCGTACCCTGGGGGGGACCTTACACTGAAGCTTTCTTT.

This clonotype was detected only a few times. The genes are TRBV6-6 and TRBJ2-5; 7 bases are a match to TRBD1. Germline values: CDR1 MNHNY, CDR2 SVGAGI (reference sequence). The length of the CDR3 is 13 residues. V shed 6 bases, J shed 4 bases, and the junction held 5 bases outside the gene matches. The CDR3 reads CASRSGGGETQYF. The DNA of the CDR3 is TGTGCCAGCAGGTCAGGGGGTGGAGAGACCCAGTACTTC.

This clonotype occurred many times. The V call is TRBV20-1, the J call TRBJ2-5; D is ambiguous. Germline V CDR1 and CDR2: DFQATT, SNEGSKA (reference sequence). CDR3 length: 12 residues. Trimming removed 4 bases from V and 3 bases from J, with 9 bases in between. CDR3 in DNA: TGCAGTGCTACGTGGGTTGAAGAGACCCAGTACTTC. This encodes CSATWVEETQYF.

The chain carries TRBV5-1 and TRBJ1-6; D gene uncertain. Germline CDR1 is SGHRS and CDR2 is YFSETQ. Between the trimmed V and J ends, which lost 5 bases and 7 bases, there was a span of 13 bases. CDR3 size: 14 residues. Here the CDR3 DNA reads TGCGCCAGCAGAGGAGGTAGTACGAATTCACCCCTCCACTTT. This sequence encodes CASRGGSTNSPLHF.

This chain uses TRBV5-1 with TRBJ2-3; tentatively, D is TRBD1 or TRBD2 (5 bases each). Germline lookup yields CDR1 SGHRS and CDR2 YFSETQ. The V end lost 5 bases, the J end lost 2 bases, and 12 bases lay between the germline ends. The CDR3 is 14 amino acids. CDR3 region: CASRERGATDTQYF. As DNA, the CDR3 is TGCGCCAGCAGGGAAAGGGGAGCCACAGATACGCAGTATTTT. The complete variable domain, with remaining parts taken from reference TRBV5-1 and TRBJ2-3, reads KAGVTQTPRYLIKTRGQQVTLSCSPISGHRSVSWYQQTPGQGLQFLFEYFSETQRNKGNFPGRFSGRQFSNSRSEMNVSTLELGDSALYLCASRERGATDTQYFGPGTRLTVL.

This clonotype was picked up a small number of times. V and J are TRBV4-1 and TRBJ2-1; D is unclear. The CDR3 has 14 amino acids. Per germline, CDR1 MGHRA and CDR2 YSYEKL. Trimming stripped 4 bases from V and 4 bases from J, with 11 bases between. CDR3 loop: CASSRVNGYNEQFF. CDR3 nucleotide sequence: TGCGCCAGCAGCCGAGTAAACGGTTACAATGAGCAGTTCTTC.

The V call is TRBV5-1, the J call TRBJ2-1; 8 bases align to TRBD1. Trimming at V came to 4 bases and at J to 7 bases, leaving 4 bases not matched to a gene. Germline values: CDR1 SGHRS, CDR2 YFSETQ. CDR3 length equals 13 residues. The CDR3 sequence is CASSDRQGNEQFF. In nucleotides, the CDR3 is TGCGCCAGCAGCGATAGACAGGGGAATGAGCAGTTCTTC.

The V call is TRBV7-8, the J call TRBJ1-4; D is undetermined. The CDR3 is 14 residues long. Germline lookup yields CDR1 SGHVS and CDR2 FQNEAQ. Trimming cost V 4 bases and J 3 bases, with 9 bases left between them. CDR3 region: CASSSKLPNEKLFF. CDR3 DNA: TGTGCCAGCAGCTCCAAACTCCCTAATGAAAAACTGTTTTTT.

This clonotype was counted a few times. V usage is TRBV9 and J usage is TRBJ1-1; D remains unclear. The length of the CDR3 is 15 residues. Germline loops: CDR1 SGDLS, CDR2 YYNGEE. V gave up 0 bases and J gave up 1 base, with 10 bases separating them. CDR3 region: CASSVGIGENTEAFF. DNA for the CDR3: TGTGCCAGCAGCGTAGGGATCGGGGAGAACACTGAAGCTTTCTTT.